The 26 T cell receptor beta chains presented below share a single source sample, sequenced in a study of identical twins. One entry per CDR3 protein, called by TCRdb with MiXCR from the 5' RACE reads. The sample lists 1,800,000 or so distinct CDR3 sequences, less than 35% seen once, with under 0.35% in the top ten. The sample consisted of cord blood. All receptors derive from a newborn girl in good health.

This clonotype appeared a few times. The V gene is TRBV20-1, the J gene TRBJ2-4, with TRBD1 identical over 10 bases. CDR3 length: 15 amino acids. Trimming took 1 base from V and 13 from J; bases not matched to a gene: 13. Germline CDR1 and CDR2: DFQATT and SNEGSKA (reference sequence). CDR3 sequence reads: CSARGRTGGLWEQYF. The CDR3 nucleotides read TGCAGTGCTAGAGGACGGACAGGGGGTCTCTGGGAGCAGTACTTC.

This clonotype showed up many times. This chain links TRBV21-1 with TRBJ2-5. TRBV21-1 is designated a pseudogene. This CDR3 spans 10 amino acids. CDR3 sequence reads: CASKQETQYF. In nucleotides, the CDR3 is TGTGCCAGCAAACAAGAGACCCAGTACTTC.

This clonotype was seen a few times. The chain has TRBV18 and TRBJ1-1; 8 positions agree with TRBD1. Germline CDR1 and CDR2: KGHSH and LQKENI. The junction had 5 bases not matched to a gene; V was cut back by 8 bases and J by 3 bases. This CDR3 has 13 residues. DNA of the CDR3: TGTGCCAGCCTGGAGGGACAGGACACTGAAGCTTTCTTT. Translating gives CASLEGQDTEAFF.

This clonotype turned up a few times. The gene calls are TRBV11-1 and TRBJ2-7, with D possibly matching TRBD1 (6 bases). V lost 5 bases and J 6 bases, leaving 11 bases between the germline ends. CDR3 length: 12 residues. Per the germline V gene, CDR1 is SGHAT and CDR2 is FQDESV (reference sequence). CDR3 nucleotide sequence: TGTGCCAGCAGCCTTGACAGGATCGAGCAGTACTTC. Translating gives CASSLDRIEQYF.

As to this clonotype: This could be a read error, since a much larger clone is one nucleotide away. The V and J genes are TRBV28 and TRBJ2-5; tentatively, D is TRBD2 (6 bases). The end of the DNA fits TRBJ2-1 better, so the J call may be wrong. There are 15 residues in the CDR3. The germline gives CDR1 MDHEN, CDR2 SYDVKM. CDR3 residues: CASSSDPDYQETQFF. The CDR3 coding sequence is TGTGCCAGCAGCTCCGACCCGGACTACCAAGAGACCCAGTTCTTC.

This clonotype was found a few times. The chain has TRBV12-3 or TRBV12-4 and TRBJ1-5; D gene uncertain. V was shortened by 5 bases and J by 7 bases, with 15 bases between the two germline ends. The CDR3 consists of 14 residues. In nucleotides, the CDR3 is TGTGCCAGCAGTCTCCGACGGCTACCCCAGCCCCAGCATTTT. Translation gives CASSLRRLPQPQHF.

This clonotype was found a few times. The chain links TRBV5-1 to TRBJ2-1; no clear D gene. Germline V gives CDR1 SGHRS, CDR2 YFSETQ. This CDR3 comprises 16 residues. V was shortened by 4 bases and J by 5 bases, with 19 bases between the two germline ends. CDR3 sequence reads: CASSPITTTRNNEQFF. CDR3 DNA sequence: TGCGCCAGCAGCCCTATAACTACGACCCGCAACAATGAGCAGTTCTTC.

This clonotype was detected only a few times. The CDR3 loop reads CASSPIWGLNTEAFF. The CDR3 DNA reads TGTGCCAGCAGCCCGATCTGGGGTTTGAACACTGAAGCTTTCTTT. The chain has TRBV28 and TRBJ1-1; D not resolved. CDR1 is MDHEN and CDR2 is SYDVKM in the germline V gene. V shed 6 bases and J shed 0 bases, with 14 bases lying between them. The CDR3 extends over 15 amino acids.

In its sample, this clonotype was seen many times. DNA of the CDR3: TGTGCCAGCAGCTCTACTAGCGGAGGGGGCACAGATACGCAGTATTTT. Amino acids: CASSSTSGGGTDTQYF. This sequence joins TRBV9 and TRBJ2-3; TRBD2 matches at 8 bases. Germline CDR1 is SGDLS and CDR2 is YYNGEE. V lost 4 bases to trimming and J lost 1 base; unmatched junction nucleotides: 8. The CDR3 extends over 16 amino acids.

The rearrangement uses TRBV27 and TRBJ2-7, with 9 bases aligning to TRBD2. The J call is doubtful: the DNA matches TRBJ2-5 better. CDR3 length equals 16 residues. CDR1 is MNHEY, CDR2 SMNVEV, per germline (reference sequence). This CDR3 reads CASSLIFSGRVETQYF. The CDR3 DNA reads TGTGCCAGCAGCCTGATCTTTAGCGGGAGAGTCGAGACCCAGTACTTC.

As DNA, the CDR3 is TGCAGTGCTAGAGAAAGTCTCGGACTAGCGGGGGCCTACAATGAGCAGTTCTTC. Translated, it gives CSARESLGLAGAYNEQFF. V is TRBV20-1 and J is TRBJ2-1, with TRBD2 identical over 13 bases. V trimming: 0 bases; J trimming: 2 bases; junction bases outside the gene matches: 7. The CDR3 runs to 18 residues. CDR1 and CDR2 from the germline V gene are DFQATT and SNEGSKA (reference sequence).

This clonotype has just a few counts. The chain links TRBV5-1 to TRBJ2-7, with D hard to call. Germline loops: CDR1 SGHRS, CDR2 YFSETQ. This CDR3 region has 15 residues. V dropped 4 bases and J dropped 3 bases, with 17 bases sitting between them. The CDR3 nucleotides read TGCGCCAGCAGCCTCCTCTCATCTAGGGTCTACGAGCAGTACTTC. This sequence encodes CASSLLSSRVYEQYF.

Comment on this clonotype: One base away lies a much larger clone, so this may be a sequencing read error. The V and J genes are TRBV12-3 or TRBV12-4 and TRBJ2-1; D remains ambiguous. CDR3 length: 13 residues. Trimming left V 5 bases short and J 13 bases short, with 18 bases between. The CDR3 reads CASSRGSRETQFF. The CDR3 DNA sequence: TGTGCCAGCAGTAGAGGTTCTAGAGAGACCCAGTTCTTC.

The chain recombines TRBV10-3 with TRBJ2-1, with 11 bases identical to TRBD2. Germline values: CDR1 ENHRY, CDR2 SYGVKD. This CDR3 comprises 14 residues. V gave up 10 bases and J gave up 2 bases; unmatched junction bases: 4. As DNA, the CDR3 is TGTGCCACGACACTAGCGGGAGCCTACAATGAGCAGTTCTTC. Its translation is CATTLAGAYNEQFF.

The CDR3 reads CASSPKLGGGTGELFF. In DNA, the CDR3 is TGTGCCAGCAGCCCCAAGTTGGGGGGTGGCACCGGGGAGCTGTTTTTT. The chain links TRBV3-1 to TRBJ2-2; possible D gene TRBD2, 6 bases. Trimming stripped 4 bases from V and 4 bases from J, with 16 bases between. This CDR3 is 16 amino acids long. Per the germline V gene, CDR1 is LGHDT and CDR2 is YNNKEL (reference sequence).

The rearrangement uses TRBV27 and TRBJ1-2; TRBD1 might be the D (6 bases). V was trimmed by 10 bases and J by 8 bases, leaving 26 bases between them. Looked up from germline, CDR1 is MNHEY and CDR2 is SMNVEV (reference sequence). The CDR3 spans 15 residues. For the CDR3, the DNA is TGTGCCACCAGAGGCCAGGGCAGGGGCGGGCACGGCTACACCTTC. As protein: CATRGQGRGGHGYTF.

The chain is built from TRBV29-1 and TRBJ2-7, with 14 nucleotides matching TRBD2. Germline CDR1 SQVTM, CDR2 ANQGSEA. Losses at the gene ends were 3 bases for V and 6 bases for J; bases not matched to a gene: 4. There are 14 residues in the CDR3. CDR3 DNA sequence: TGCAGCGTTGAGGGACTAGCGGGGGTCTGCGAGCAGTACTTC. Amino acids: CSVEGLAGVCEQYF.

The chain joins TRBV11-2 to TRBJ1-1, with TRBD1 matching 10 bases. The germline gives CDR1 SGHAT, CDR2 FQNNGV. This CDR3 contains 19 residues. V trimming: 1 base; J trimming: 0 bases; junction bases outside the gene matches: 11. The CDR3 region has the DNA TGTGCCAGCAGCTTAGGGGGGACAGGGGCAAGAGAGTTGAACACTGAAGCTTTCTTT. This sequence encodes CASSLGGTGARELNTEAFF.

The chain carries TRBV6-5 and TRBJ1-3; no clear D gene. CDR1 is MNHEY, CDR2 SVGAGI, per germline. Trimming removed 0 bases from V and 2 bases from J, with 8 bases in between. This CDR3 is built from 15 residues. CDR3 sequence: CASSYSGRAGNTIYF. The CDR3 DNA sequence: TGTGCCAGCAGTTACTCGGGGAGGGCTGGAAACACCATATATTTT.

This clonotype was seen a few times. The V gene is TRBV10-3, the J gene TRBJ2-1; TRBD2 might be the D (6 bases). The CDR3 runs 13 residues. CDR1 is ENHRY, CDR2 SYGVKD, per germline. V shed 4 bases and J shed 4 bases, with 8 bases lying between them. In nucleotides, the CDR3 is TGTGCCATCAGTGGGACTAAATACAATGAGCAGTTCTTC. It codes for CAISGTKYNEQFF.

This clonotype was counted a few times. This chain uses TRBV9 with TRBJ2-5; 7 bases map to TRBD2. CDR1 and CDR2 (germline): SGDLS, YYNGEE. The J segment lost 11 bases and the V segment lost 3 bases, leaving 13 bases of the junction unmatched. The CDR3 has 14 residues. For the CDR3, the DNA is TGTGCCAGCAGCGGAGCGGGATGGGCCAATGAGCAGTACTTC. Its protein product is CASSGAGWANEQYF.

In DNA form, the CDR3 reads TGTGCCAGCTCACAGGACAGGCATAATTCACCCCTCCACTTT. Its protein product is CASSQDRHNSPLHF. The V call is TRBV18, the J call TRBJ1-6; TRBD1 agrees at 7 bases. Germline lookup yields CDR1 KGHSH and CDR2 LQKENI. The V and J ends lost 4 bases and 5 bases, in that order; junction bases with no gene match: 2. This CDR3 spans 14 amino acids.

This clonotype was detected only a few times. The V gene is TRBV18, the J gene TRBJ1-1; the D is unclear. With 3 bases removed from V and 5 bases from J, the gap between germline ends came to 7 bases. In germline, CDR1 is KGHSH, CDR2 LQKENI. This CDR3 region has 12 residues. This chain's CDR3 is CASSPAGTEAFF. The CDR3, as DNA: TGTGCCAGCTCACCTGCGGGGACTGAAGCTTTCTTT.

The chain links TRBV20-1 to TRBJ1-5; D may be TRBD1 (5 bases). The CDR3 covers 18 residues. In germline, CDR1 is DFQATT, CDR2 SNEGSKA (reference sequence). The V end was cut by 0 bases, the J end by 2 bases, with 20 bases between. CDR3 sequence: CSARDRGRGDRGNQPQHF. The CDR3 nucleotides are TGCAGTGCTAGAGACCGCGGGAGGGGAGATAGGGGCAATCAGCCCCAGCATTTT.

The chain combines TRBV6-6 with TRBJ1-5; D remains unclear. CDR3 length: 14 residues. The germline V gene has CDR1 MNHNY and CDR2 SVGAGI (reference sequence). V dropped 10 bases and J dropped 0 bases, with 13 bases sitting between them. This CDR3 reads CATTLRDSNQPQHF. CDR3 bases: TGTGCCACCACCCTACGGGATAGCAATCAGCCCCAGCATTTT.

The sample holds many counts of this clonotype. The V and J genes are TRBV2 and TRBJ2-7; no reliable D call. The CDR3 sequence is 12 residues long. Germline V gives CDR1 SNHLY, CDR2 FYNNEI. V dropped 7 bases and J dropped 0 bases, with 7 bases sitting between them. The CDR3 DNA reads TGTGCCAGCAAGGGCTCCTCCTACGAGCAGTACTTC. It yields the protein CASKGSSYEQYF. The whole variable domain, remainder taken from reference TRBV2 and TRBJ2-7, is EPEVTQTPSHQVTQMGQEVILRCVPISNHLYFYWYRQILGQKVEFLVSFYNNEISEKSEIFDDQFSVERPDGSNFTLKIRSTKLEDSAMYFCASKGSSYEQYFGPGTRLTVT.